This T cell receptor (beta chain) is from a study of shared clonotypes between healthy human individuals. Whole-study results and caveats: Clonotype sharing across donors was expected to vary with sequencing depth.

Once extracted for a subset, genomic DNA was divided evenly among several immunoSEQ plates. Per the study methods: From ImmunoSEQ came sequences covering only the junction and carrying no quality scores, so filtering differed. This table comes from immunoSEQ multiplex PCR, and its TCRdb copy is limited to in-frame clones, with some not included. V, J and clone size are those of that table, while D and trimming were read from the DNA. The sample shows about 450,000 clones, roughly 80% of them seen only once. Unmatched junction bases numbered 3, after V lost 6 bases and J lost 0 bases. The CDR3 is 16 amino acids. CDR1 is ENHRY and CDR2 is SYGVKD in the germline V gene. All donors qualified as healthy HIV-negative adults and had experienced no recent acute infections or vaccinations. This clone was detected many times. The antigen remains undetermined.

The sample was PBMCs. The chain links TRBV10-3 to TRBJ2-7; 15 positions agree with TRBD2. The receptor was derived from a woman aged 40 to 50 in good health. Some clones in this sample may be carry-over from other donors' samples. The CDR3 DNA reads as TGTGCCATCAGAAAGGGACTAGCGGGAGGCTCCTACGAGCAGTACTTC. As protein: CAIRKGLAGGSYEQYF.